This T cell receptor beta chain appears in the sequencing data of a study of vaccination and CD4 T cells after COVID-19. Study as a whole: Samples were taken after vaccination, a median of approximately 72 days after dose two, with a range of 14 to 241. Stimulation of the cells used overlapping spike peptide pools from SARS-CoV-2 and from the common cold coronaviruses HCoV-NL63, HCoV-OC43 and HCoV-229E. Control cultures, each given a CEFX pool, an HIV-1 Nef pool, or no peptide, were included.

The CDR3 loop spans 13 amino acids. V lost 2 bases to trimming and J lost 5 bases, with 10 bases between them. In germline, CDR1 is MNHEY, CDR2 SVGEGT. Cultured CD4+ T cells had their DNA profiled by the Oncomine TCR Beta short-read assay. Genomic DNA from cultured CD4+ T cells was extracted. Each CDR3 protein gets one entry after TCRdb re-called the PCR reads with MiXCR. The sample comprises roughly 3,900 distinct CDR3 sequences, roughly 23% of which are singletons, and approximately 17% rests with the top ten. Treatment denoted: roughly 11-day PBMC culture with coronavirus spike peptide pools or control peptides (ViraFEST assay). Concerning this clonotype itself: Its antigen remains unidentified. The CDR3 does not end in the conserved phenylalanine or tryptophan, so this is likely a read error.

This chain links TRBV6-2 or TRBV6-3 with TRBJ2-7; D is uncertain. Material for sequencing was CD4+ T cells from blood, cultured in vitro. The TCR sequence derives from a human donor who had recovered from COVID-19. The CDR3 spells CASSYPGYHEQYS. CDR3 bases: TGTGCCAGCAGTTACCCCGGGTACCACGAGCAGTACTCC.